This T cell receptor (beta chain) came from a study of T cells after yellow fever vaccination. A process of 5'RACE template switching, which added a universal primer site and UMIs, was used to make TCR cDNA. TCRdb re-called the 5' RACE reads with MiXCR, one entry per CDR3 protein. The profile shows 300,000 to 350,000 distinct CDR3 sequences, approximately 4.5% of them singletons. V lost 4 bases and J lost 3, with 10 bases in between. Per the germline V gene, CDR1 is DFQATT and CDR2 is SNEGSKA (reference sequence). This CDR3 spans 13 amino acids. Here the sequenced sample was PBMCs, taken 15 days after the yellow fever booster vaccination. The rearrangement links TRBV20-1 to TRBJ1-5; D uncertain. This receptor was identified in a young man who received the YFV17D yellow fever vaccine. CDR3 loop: CSATGYHNQPQHF. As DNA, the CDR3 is TGCAGTGCTACGGGTTATCACAATCAGCCCCAGCATTTT.